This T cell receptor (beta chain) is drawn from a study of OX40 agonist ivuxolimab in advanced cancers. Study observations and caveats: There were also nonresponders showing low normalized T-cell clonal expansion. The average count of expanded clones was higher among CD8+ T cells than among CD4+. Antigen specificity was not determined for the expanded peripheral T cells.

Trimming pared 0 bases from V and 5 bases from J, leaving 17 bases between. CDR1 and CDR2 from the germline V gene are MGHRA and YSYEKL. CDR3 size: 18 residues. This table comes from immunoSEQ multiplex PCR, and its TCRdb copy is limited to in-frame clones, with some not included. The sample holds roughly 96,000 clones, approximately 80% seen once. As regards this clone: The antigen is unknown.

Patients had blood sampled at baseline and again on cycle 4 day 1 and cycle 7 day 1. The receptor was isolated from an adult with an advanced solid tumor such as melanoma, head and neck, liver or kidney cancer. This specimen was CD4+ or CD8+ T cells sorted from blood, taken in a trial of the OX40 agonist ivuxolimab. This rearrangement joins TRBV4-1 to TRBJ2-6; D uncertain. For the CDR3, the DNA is TGCGCCAGCAGCCAAGAACTCGCGGCCCCGTCCCGGGCCAACGTCCTGACTTTC. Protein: CASSQELAAPSRANVLTF.